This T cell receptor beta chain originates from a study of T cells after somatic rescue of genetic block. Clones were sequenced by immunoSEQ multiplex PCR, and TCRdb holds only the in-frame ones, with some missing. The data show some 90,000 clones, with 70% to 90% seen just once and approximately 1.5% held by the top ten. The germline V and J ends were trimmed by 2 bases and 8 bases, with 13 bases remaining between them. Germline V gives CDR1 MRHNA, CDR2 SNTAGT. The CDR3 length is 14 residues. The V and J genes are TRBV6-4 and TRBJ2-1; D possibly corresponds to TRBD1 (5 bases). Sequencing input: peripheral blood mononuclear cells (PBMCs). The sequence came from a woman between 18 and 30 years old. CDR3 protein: CASSDRGAQDEQFF. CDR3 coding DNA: TGTGCCAGCAGTGACCGTGGGGCGCAGGATGAGCAGTTCTTC.